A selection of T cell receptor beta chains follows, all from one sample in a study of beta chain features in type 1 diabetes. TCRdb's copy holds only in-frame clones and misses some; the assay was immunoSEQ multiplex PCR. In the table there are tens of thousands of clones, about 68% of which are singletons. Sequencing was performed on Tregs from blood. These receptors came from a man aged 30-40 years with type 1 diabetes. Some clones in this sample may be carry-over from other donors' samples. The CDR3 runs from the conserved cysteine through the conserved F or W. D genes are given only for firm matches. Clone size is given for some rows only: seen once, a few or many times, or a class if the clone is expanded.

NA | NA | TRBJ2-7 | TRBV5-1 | CASSRTGSGYEQYF | TGCGCCAGCAGCCGAACAGGGTCCGGCTACGAGCAGTACTTC
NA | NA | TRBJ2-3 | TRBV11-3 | CASSLNQGQDTQYF | TGTGCCAGCAGCTTAAATCAGGGGCAAGATACGCAGTATTTT
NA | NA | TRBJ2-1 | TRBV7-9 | CASSLGFLNNEQFF | TGTGCCAGCAGCTTAGGTTTCCTTAACAATGAGCAGTTCTTC
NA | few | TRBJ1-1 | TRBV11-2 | CASSLAVGRVGITEAFF | TGTGCCAGCAGCTTAGCCGTAGGCAGGGTGGGGATCACTGAAGCTTTCTTT
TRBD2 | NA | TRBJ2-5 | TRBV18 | CASSPFFAGGLGETQYF | TGTGCCAGCTCACCTTTCTTCGCGGGGGGGCTTGGAGAGACCCAGTACTTC
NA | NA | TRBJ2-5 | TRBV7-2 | CASGRGTSRQETQYF | TGTGCCAGCGGACGCGGCACTAGCCGTCAAGAGACCCAGTACTTC
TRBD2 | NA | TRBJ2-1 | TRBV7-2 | CASSQPTISGGAIGQFF | TGTGCCAGCAGCCAACCAACAATTAGCGGGGGGGCTATAGGGCAGTTCTTC
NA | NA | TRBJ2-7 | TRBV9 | CASSVGQVYEQYF | TGTGCCAGCAGCGTAGGACAGGTCTACGAGCAGTACTTC
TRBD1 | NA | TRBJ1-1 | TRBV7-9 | CASSARQGANTEAFF | TGTGCCAGCAGCGCGCGACAGGGGGCCAACACTGAAGCTTTCTTT
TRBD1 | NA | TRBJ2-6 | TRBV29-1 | CSVGQGLSGANVLTF | TGCAGCGTCGGACAGGGCCTCTCTGGGGCCAACGTCCTGACTTTC
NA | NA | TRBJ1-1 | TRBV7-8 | CASSSLRVNTEAFF | TGTGCCAGCAGCTCCCTGAGGGTTAACACTGAAGCTTTCTTT
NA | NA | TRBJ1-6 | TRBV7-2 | CASSLLWSTAVSLHF | TGTGCCAGCAGCTTATTATGGAGCACAGCGGTATCCCTCCACTTT
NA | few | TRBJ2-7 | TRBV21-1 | CASSKVPGTYEQYF | TGTGCCAGCAGCAAAGTCCCAGGGACCTACGAGCAGTACTTC
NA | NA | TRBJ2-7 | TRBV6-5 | CASSPLVGLTYEQYF | TGTGCCAGCAGTCCCCTAGTGGGGCTAACCTACGAGCAGTACTTC
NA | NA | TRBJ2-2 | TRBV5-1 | CASSQSRVSSAGELFF | TGCGCCAGCTCACAGTCCAGGGTTTCTTCAGCCGGGGAGCTGTTTTTT
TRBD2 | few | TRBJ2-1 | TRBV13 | CASNGGAGYNEQFF | TGTGCCAGCAACGGGGGGGCCGGGTACAATGAGCAGTTCTTC
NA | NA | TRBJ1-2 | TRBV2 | CASSETRGYTF | TGTGCCAGCAGTGAGACAAGAGGCTACACCTTC
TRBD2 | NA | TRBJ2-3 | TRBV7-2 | CASSLNGGALGDTQYF | TGTGCCAGCAGCTTAAACGGGGGGGCCTTGGGAGATACGCAGTATTTT
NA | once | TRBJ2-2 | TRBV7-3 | CASSFQGTGELFF | TGTGCCAGCAGCTTTCAGGGAACCGGGGAGCTGTTTTTT
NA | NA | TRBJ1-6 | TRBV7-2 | CASSLVTGEPLHF | TGTGCCAGCAGCTTAGTGACAGGCGAACCCCTCCACTTT
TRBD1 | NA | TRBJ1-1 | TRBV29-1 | CSGMGQGNTEAFF | TGCAGCGGTATGGGACAGGGGAACACTGAAGCTTTCTTT
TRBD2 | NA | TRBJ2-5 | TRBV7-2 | CASSSLGLAEETQYF | TGTGCCAGCAGCTCCCTGGGACTAGCGGAAGAGACCCAGTACTTC
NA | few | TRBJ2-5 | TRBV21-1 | CASSKHRAQETQYF | TGTGCCAGCAGCAAACACAGGGCTCAAGAGACCCAGTACTTC
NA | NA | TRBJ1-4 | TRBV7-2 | CASSLTGLYNEKLFF | TGTGCCAGCAGCTTGACAGGTCTTTATAATGAAAAACTGTTTTTT
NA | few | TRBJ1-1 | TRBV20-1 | CSARSGTEAFF | TGCAGTGCTCGCTCCGGGACTGAAGCTTTCTTT
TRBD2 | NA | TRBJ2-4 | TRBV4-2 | CAGSPDRGRGGGHIQYF | TGTGCCGGCAGCCCGGACAGAGGGCGGGGGGGCGGTCACATTCAGTACTTC
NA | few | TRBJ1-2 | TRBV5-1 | CASSSPGHESTTF | TGCGCCAGCAGCTCACCGGGACACGAGTCGACCACCTTC
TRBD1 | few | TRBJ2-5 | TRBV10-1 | CASSAGTVQETQYF | TGCGCCAGCAGTGCGGGGACAGTACAAGAGACCCAGTACTTC
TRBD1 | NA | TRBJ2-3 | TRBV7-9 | CASSFRQGVSDTQYF | TGTGCCAGCAGCTTCCGACAGGGGGTATCAGATACGCAGTATTTT
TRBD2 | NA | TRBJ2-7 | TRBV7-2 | CASSLMPSGGAIVLEQYF | TGTGCCAGCAGCTTAATGCCTAGCGGGGGGGCCATCGTACTCGAGCAGTACTTC
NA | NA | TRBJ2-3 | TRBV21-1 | CASGLAGETFSADTQYF | TGTGCCAGCGGACTAGCGGGGGAGACCTTTAGCGCAGATACGCAGTATTTT
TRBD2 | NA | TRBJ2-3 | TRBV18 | CASSTRQGAGQDTQYF | TGTGCCAGCTCCACACGTCAGGGAGCGGGGCAAGATACGCAGTATTTT
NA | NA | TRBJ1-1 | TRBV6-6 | CASSPVMNTEAFF | TGTGCCAGCAGTCCGGTCATGAACACTGAAGCTTTCTTT
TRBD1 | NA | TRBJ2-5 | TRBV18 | CASSPGTGAETQYF | TGTGCCAGCTCACCCGGGACAGGGGCGGAGACCCAGTACTTC
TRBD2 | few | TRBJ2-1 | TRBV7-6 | CASSPAGGAYNEQFF | TGTGCCAGCAGCCCGGCGGGGGGCGCCTACAATGAGCAGTTCTTC
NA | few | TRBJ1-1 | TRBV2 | CASSPTARTEAFF | TGTGCCAGCAGTCCTACAGCCCGCACTGAAGCTTTCTTT
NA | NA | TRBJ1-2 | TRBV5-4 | CASSLGGISMEGYTF | TGTGCCAGCAGCTTGGGAGGAATCTCCATGGAAGGCTACACCTTC
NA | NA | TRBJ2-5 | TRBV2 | CASSERTDGTQYF | TGTGCCAGCAGTGAACGGACAGACGGGACCCAGTACTTC
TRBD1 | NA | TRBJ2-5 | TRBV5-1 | CASSGTQGAGTQYF | TGCGCCAGCAGCGGAACACAGGGGGCTGGGACCCAGTACTTC
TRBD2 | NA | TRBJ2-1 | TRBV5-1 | CASSSTSGNEQFF | TGCGCCAGCAGCTCGACTAGCGGCAATGAGCAGTTCTTC
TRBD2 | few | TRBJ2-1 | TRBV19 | CASSITGTSGGRGEQFF | TGTGCCAGTAGTATAACCGGGACTAGCGGGGGGCGTGGTGAGCAGTTCTTC
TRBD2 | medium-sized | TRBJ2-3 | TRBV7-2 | CASILSGVRTDTQYF | TGTGCCAGCATCCTTAGCGGGGTCCGCACAGATACGCAGTATTTT